One and the same sample provided the 18 T cell receptor beta chains below, sequenced in a study of blood T cell repertoires in COVID-19. Assay used: immunoSEQ multiplex PCR; TCRdb lists only in-frame clones, some missing. The top ten clones hold less than 9.5% of a sample with about 310,000 clones, 70% to 90% of them seen once. Sequencing was performed on peripheral blood. All receptors derive from a woman in her 50s who had recovered from COVID-19.

This clone turned up a few times. V and J are TRBV7-8 and TRBJ2-1; tentative D call: TRBD2 (6 bases). V gave up 5 bases and J gave up 4 bases, with 18 bases separating them. CDR3 length: 16 amino acids. CDR1 and CDR2 from the germline V gene are SGHVS and FQNEAQ. The CDR3 bases are TGTGCCAGCAGCCGCAGGTCGATAGCGGTATACAATGAGCAGTTCTTC. Translating it yields CASSRRSIAVYNEQFF.

This sequence joins TRBV7-2 and TRBJ2-2; 7 bases map to TRBD1. Germline CDR1 and CDR2: SGHTA and FQGNSA. V shed 5 bases and J 4 bases; nucleotides not matched to a gene: 7. The CDR3 totals 15 residues. CDR3: CASSATGQPTGELFF. DNA of the CDR3: TGTGCCAGCAGCGCGACAGGGCAACCCACCGGGGAGCTGTTTTTT.

The gene calls are TRBV28 and TRBJ1-1; 8 bases align to TRBD1. Germline V gene data show CDR1 as MDHEN and CDR2 as SYDVKM. This CDR3 has 13 residues. With 5 bases clipped from V and 6 bases from J, the junction kept 5 bases outside the gene matches. CDR3 DNA: TGTGCCAGCAGTCCTCCAGGGGGCCCTGAAGCTTTCTTT. Its translation is CASSPPGGPEAFF.

V usage is TRBV7-3 and J usage is TRBJ2-5; TRBD1 is a possible D gene (5 bases). Germline V gene lookup returns CDR1 SGHTA and CDR2 FQGTGA. This CDR3 comprises 13 residues. V lost 2 bases, J lost 4 bases, and 8 bases lay in between. The CDR3 DNA reads TGTGCCAGCAGCTTACAGGGTTTAGAGACCCAGTACTTC. As protein: CASSLQGLETQYF.

The chain uses TRBV7-2 and TRBJ1-5, with D tentatively TRBD1 (5 bases). The V end was cut by 5 bases, the J end by 3 bases, with 8 bases between. Looked up from germline, CDR1 is SGHTA and CDR2 is FQGNSA. This CDR3 has 13 amino acids. CDR3 sequence (DNA): TGTGCCAGCAGCGCAGGGTCCAATCAGCCCCAGCATTTT. This gives the protein CASSAGSNQPQHF.

This sequence joins TRBV9 and TRBJ2-3; 9 nucleotides agree with TRBD2. V shed 2 bases, J shed 2 bases, and the junction held 6 bases outside the gene matches. Germline CDR1 reads SGDLS; CDR2 reads YYNGEE. The CDR3 contains 16 residues. CDR3 region: CASSVGPSGNTDTQYF. The CDR3 coding sequence is TGTGCCAGCAGCGTTGGTCCTAGCGGGAACACAGATACGCAGTATTTT.

This chain links TRBV19 with TRBJ1-5; 11 bases map to TRBD1. The CDR3 loop spans 13 amino acids. J gave up 6 bases and V 9 bases, and 4 bases lay outside the gene matches. Germline assignment: CDR1 LNHDA and CDR2 SQIVND (reference sequence). The DNA of the CDR3 is TGTGCCAGCAGGACAGGGGGCCGTCAGCCCCAGCATTTT. Its translation: CASRTGGRQPQHF. Full variable domain (outside the CDR3, taken from reference TRBV19 and TRBJ1-5): DGGITQSPKYLFRKEGQNVTLSCEQNLNHDAMYWYRQDPGQGLRLIYYSQIVNDFQKGDIAEGYSVSREKKESFPLTVTSAQKNPTAFYLCASRTGGRQPQHFGDGTRLSIL.

V gene TRBV14 combines with J gene TRBJ2-1, with D possibly TRBD1 on 6 matching bases. V gave up 4 bases and J gave up 6 bases, with 10 bases separating them. Germline V gives CDR1 SGHDN, CDR2 FVKESK. There are 13 residues in the CDR3. The DNA for the CDR3 is TGTGCCAGCAGCCGTACAGGGCGCAATGAGCAGTTCTTC. Protein product: CASSRTGRNEQFF.

For this clone: Germline is not matched at one junction end, which may reflect a read error. The chain carries TRBV6-5 and TRBJ1-5, with D possibly TRBD1 on 5 matching bases. Germline CDR1 MNHEY, CDR2 SVGAGI. This CDR3 spans 13 amino acids. CDR3: CASSNSRDQPQHF. The DNA of the CDR3 is TGTGCCAGCAGTAACTCCAGGGATCAGCCCCAGCATTTT.

The chain links TRBV5-4 to TRBJ2-5, with TRBD1 matching over 9 bases. Trimming cost V 2 bases and J 10 bases; bases outside gene matches: 15. The germline V gene has CDR1 SGHNT and CDR2 YYREEE (reference sequence). The CDR3 contains 16 residues. CDR3 coding DNA: TGTGCCAGCAGCTTCCCCCCGGGACAGGGAGATGAGGGCCAGTACTTC. Its protein is CASSFPPGQGDEGQYF.

The V gene is TRBV7-9, the J gene TRBJ1-4; 9 nucleotides align to TRBD1. The ends lost 5 bases at V and 7 bases at J; junction bases unmatched: 5. The germline V gene encodes CDR1 SEHNR and CDR2 FQNEAQ (reference sequence). The CDR3 is made up of 14 amino acids. CDR3 in amino acids: CASSRGTGTEKLFF. The CDR3 DNA reads TGTGCCAGCAGCCGAGGGACAGGGACTGAAAAACTGTTTTTT.

This chain connects TRBV3-1 (or the pseudogene TRBV3-2) to TRBJ2-2; 14 nucleotides align to TRBD2. V shed 4 bases and J 1 base; nucleotides not matched to a gene: 8. Germline V CDR1 and CDR2: LGHDT, YNNKEL (reference sequence). CDR3 length: 19 residues. The CDR3 nucleotides are TGTGCCAGCAGCCCAGGCCCCGGGACTAGCGGGAGGAACACCGGGGAGCTGTTTTTT. Translation gives CASSPGPGTSGRNTGELFF.

This clone was counted a single time. The chain employs TRBV19 and TRBJ1-5; 7 nucleotides agree with TRBD1. Germline CDR1 reads LNHDA; CDR2 reads SQIVND (reference sequence). The CDR3 contains 14 residues. V lost 2 bases, J lost 7 bases, and 5 bases stayed unmatched. CDR3 nucleotides: TGTGCCAGTAGTATAAACAGGGGAGGCCAGCCCCAGCATTTT. This encodes CASSINRGGQPQHF.

The J gene is TRBJ2-2, the V gene TRBV5-4; 9 bases match TRBD2. The CDR3 has 16 amino acids. Germline CDR1 and CDR2: SGHNT and YYREEE (reference sequence). J gave up 4 bases and V 0 bases, and 4 bases lay outside the gene matches. Written as DNA, the CDR3 is TGTGCCAGCAGCTTGGAGCTAGCGGGGTCCACCGGGGAGCTGTTTTTT. Amino acid sequence: CASSLELAGSTGELFF. Looking up the rest from reference TRBV5-4 and TRBJ2-2 gives the full variable domain: ETGVTQSPTHLIKTRGQQVTLRCSSQSGHNTVSWYQQALGQGPQFIFQYYREEENGRGNFPPRFSGLQFPNYSSELNVNALELDDSALYLCASSLELAGSTGELFFGEGSRLTVL.

The J gene is TRBJ1-1, the V gene TRBV19; D remains ambiguous. The CDR3 totals 14 residues. Germline V gene data show CDR1 as LNHDA and CDR2 as SQIVND (reference sequence). V shed 3 bases and J shed 1 base, with 9 bases lying between them. The CDR3 DNA reads as TGTGCCAGTAGTATTAACATCCCGAACACTGAAGCTTTCTTT. Translation gives CASSINIPNTEAFF.

The V and J genes are TRBV7-2 and TRBJ1-2; D is perhaps TRBD1 (6 bases). Trimming took off 2 bases at V and 5 bases at J, with 9 bases between the two ends. Per the germline V gene, CDR1 is SGHTA and CDR2 is FQGNSA. This CDR3 spans 13 amino acids. CDR3 sequence (DNA): TGTGCCAGCAGCTTACAGGGGCAATATGGCTACACCTTC. Encoded protein: CASSLQGQYGYTF.

The chain joins TRBV27 to TRBJ2-5; 7 nucleotides align to TRBD2. J gave up 4 bases and V 5 bases, and 10 bases lay outside the gene matches. This CDR3 has 15 amino acids. Germline CDR1 reads MNHEY; CDR2 reads SMNVEV (reference sequence). The CDR3 bases are TGTGCCAGCAGTGCGGCCTTAGCGGGTGGAGAGACCCAGTACTTC. Amino acids: CASSAALAGGETQYF.

The genes are TRBV27 and TRBJ2-7, with 11 bases fitting TRBD2. The CDR3 is 16 amino acids. J gave up 5 bases and V 5 bases, and 11 bases lay outside the gene matches. CDR1 and CDR2 (germline): MNHEY, SMNVEV (reference sequence). The CDR3 here is CASSKTLSGGADEQYF. Written as DNA, the CDR3 is TGTGCCAGCAGTAAGACCCTTAGCGGGGGGGCCGACGAGCAGTACTTC.